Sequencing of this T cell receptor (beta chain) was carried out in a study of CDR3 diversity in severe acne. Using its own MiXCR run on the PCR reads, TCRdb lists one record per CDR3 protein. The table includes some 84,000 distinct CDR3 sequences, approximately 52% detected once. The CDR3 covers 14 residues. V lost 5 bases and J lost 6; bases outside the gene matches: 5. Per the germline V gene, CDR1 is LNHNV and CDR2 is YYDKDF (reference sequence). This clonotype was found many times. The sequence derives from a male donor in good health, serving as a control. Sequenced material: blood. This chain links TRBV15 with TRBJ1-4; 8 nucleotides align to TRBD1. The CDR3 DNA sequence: TGTGCCACCAGCGAGGGACAGGACGATGAAAAACTGTTTTTT. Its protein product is CATSEGQDDEKLFF.